One and the same sample provided the 3 T cell receptor beta chains below, sequenced in a study of regulatory T cells in long-lasting Graves disease. Time point indicated: newly diagnosed GD, antithyroid drugs for less than 3 months. PBMC RNA was the source of the TCR library. To make TCR beta libraries, researchers used iRepertoire HTBI primers and Arm-PCR of CDR3 regions. TCRdb called the multiplex PCR reads again in MiXCR, with one record for every CDR3 protein. The sample lists approximately 400,000 distinct CDR3 sequences, about a sixth occurring once. Sequencing used peripheral blood mononuclear cells (PBMCs), obtained at new diagnosis, from a patient treated with antithyroid drugs. Source of these receptors: a female donor with Graves disease.

This clonotype was picked up many times. The genes are TRBV6-1 and TRBJ1-5; the D is unclear. V was shortened by 0 bases and J by 0 bases, with 3 bases between the two germline ends. This CDR3 has 14 amino acids. From germline, CDR1 is MNHNS and CDR2 SASEGT. The CDR3 bases are TGTGCCAGCAGTGAAGCTTATAGCAATCAGCCCCAGCATTTT. Its translation: CASSEAYSNQPQHF.

This clonotype has ten or more counts. This chain connects TRBV5-5 to TRBJ1-6; D unresolved. The germline V and J ends were trimmed by 1 base and 14 bases, with 10 bases remaining between them. The CDR3 sequence is 12 residues long. Germline V CDR1 and CDR2: SGHKS, YYEKEE (reference sequence). CDR3: CASSLLGFSLHF. DNA for the CDR3: TGTGCCAGCAGCTTGCTTGGTTTCTCCCTCCACTTT. Looking up the rest from reference TRBV5-5 and TRBJ1-6 gives the full variable domain: DAGVTQSPTHLIKTRGQQVTLRCSPISGHKSVSWYQQVLGQGPQFIFQYYEKEERGRGNFPDRFSARQFPNYSSELNVNALLLGDSALYLCASSLLGFSLHFGNGTRLTVT.

This clonotype occurred many times. This sequence joins TRBV16 and TRBJ1-1; weak D call: TRBD1 (5 bases). Per germline, CDR1 KGHSY and CDR2 FQNENV. V was cut by 3 bases and J by 8 bases, with 19 bases left in between. The CDR3 sequence is 15 residues long. CDR3 nucleotides: TGTGCCAGCAGCCAGGAGACAGTCCTGGGTTCCGAAGCTTTCTTT. Protein: CASSQETVLGSEAFF.